This note documents a single TCR beta chain sequence. Antigen unknown. These data originate in a study of neoadjuvant anti-PD-1 for oral cavity cancer. In the study overall: Nivolumab at 3 mg/kg was mostly given biweekly, three to four doses, pre-surgery. Study results and limitations: Higher pretreatment blood Treg/Th17 ratios correlated with higher pretreatment blood and lower post-treatment tumor TCRbeta clonality. Only three patients per response group were TCR-analyzed; validation needed.

Deletions cut 2 bases from V and 3 bases from J, with 10 bases between. In germline, CDR1 is ENHRY, CDR2 SYGVKD. CDR3 length equals 14 residues. Time point specified: after neoadjuvant nivolumab, at surgical resection. Blood cells were analyzed directly, without culture or expansion. Measured with immunoSEQ multiplex PCR; TCRdb has only the in-frame clones, and not every one. The sample yields 73,000 or so clones, 70% to 90% seen once. The sequence derives from a person between 40 and 85 years old with oral cavity squamous cell carcinoma. This specimen consisted of PBMCs, obtained after nivolumab (anti-PD-1) treatment. This chain uses TRBV10-3 with TRBJ1-1; TRBD1 is a possible D gene (6 bases). The CDR3 DNA reads as TGTGCCATCAGTGAGAGGGGGAAGGACACTGAAGCTTTCTTT. It yields the protein CAISERGKDTEAFF.